This TCR beta chain derives from a study of tumor-infiltrating lymphocytes in primary liver carcinoma (dated by TCRdb to 2016 to 2017). At the level of the whole study: Hepatocellular carcinoma (four) or combined HCC and intrahepatic cholangiocarcinoma (one) was present in the five patients, who were three men and two women aged 30 to 69 years. The five patients had tumors of stage T1-T3 N0M0, with maximum diameters ranging from 4.2 to 10 cm. Each sample produced about 3.5 to 7.13 million productive TCRbeta reads, and read depth showed no significant difference between tissue types. Across five regions of each liver tumor, along with adjacent normal tissue and blood, the study brought together TCRbeta repertoire sequencing, expression microarrays and whole-exome sequencing. A total of about 35 specimens from 5 patients, comprising 25 or so tumor regions, 5 adjacent noncancerous liver tissues and 5 peripheral blood samples, were covered by TCRbeta repertoire sequencing. The roughly 25 tumor region samples were profiled with Agilent mRNA microarrays so that TCRbeta repertoire diversity could be related to the local molecular phenotype. Reproducibility between technical replicate repertoires was high, with correlation coefficients above 0.95 and mean shared-clone rates about 0.91.

Using a constant-region primer and ProtoScript II reverse transcriptase, TCRbeta-specific cDNA was reverse-transcribed from approximately 0.5 ug total RNA. The TCRbeta libraries were prepared through three rounds of nested multiplex PCR following a slightly modified ARM-PCR procedure. The first two PCR rounds used multiplex TRBV1-TRBV30 forward primers with a Cbeta reverse primer, each for 10 to 11 cycles. Sample barcodes and Illumina adapters were added in a final 25-cycle PCR using Deep VentR polymerase. Before sequencing, amplicons of 200-500 bp were gel-purified using a QIAquick gel extraction kit. TCRbeta amplicons were sequenced on an Illumina HiSeq 2500 with 250-bp paired-end reads. The study's own analysis went as follows. To recover full CDR3 sequences, reads were quality-trimmed using Trimmomatic v0.33 and paired reads were then merged using FLASH v1.2.11. MiGEC v1.2.1b assigned V, D and J germline segments to the rearranged TCRbeta sequences. Clonotype statistics and Shannon-Wiener diversity indices were computed with VDJtools v1.0.0. Except for diversity analysis, only each sample's 250 most abundant clonotypes were used in subsequent analyses to reduce sampling bias. TCRdb reran the public reads through fastp at Q25 and MiXCR, keeping productive beta chains. Each entry is one CDR3 protein sequence, shown with its most common DNA and genes. The V and J calls come from TCRdb's annotation, not from the publication. In this sample the table shows about 43,000 distinct CDR3 sequences, approximately 70% of which occur a single time. The ten largest account for over 15% of the sample.

Notes on this clonotype: Its antigen is unknown. An end of the junction does not agree with germline; a read error may underlie this.

Total RNA and DNA were co-extracted without cell sorting from roughly 20-30 mg of bulk tissue using the AllPrep DNA/RNA mini kit. Between late 2015 and early 2016, five patients in China with histopathologically diagnosed primary liver carcinoma had surgical resection. At the time of sampling, the patients were treatment-naive and had chronic HBV infection. Five spatially separated regions were sampled per tumor: superior, inferior, left-lateral and right-lateral poles, plus the tumor centre. Histological examination found more than 85% viable tumor cells in every tumor sample. Fresh tumor and adjacent tissue pieces were bisected, with one half stored in RNAlater at -80 degrees C and the other half sent for histology. For CDR1 and CDR2, the germline V gene lists SGHRS and YFSETQ. Taken from cysteine to phenylalanine, the CDR3 has 16 residues. Only the CDR3 region is kept as DNA, spanning 48 bases read in frame from base 1.

The paper's findings and limits, for the study overall: With just 4 or 5 patients in the study, the authors point out that the findings should be validated in a larger study. Only about 8-24% of top clones were present in all five regions of a tumor, suggesting spatial heterogeneity of tumor-infiltrating T cells. Because sequencing covered only the TCR beta chain and unpaired alpha chains were not captured, true repertoire diversity is likely underestimated. The top 250 clones accounted for a significantly greater share of the repertoire in tumors than in blood (p = 0.039). Since the samples were bulk and unsorted, there was no way to compare CD4+ and CD8+ T cell repertoires. Consistent with antigen-driven expansion, pairs of tumor regions showed higher repertoire overlap (mean roughly 36%) than either tumor-adjacent pairs (around 17%) or tumor-blood pairs (around 14%).

Specimen: liver tumor tissue from sampling region 2. Reading the label with the study, this specimen's cell subset or site is: tumor region T2, inferior pole. This clonotype was sampled from a man aged 35 to 55 with primary liver carcinoma and hepatitis B virus infection. Recombination connected TRBV5-1 to TRBJ2-3; too little of a D gene remains to name it. For the CDR3, the sequence is CASSLRMGGSTDTQYF. The nucleotide sequence reads TGCGCCAGCAGCTTGAGGATGGGCGGCAGCACAGATACACAGTATTTT.